The subject of this entry is one TCR beta chain. Its target is not known. Cultured cells yielded isolated CD4+ T cells after approximately nine days. Cells had half their medium changed to IL-2 medium on days 3 and 7. V was cut by 0 bases and J by 2 bases, with 8 bases left in between. The germline V gene has CDR1 SGHNT and CDR2 YYREEE (reference sequence). CDR3 length: 14 residues. The sample belongs to a study of vaccination effects on CD4 cells after COVID-19. About the study: Two-dose vaccination with either BNT162b2 or mRNA-1273 was given to the participants.

Produced via immunoSEQ multiplex PCR; TCRdb's table is partial and in-frame only. The sample has about 37,000 clones, under 85% seen once. Study-level points and caveats: Convalescent patients were scarce in the study, and it lacked early post-infection timepoints.

This TCR came from a human donor who received a COVID-19 vaccine. The gene calls are TRBV5-4 and TRBJ1-2; no firm D call. The source material was CD4+ T cells from PBMCs cultured without peptide, sampled before COVID-19 vaccination. CDR3 nucleotide sequence: TGTGCCAGCAGCTTGGACAGCTTGAACTATGGCTACACCTTC. Its translation is CASSLDSLNYGYTF.